This T cell receptor beta chain originates from a study of neoadjuvant nivolumab and ipilimumab in lung cancer. The overall study: Nivolumab 3 mg/kg was given days 1, 15 and 29, plus ipilimumab 1 mg/kg day 1 in combination.

Study-level points and caveats: Pathologic regression was not significantly tied to TCR clonality. Resected-tumor TCR richness correlated positively with pretherapy blood richness.

Details on this clone: Antigen specificity is unknown.

Data came from immunoSEQ multiplex PCR; TCRdb stores just in-frame clones and leaves some out. The data show tens of thousands of clones, about nine tenths seen once. V lost 2 bases, J lost 4 bases, and 9 bases lay in between. The CDR3 extends over 14 amino acids. Germline V gene sequence: CDR1 SGHTA, CDR2 FQGNSA. The sequences come from peripheral blood, collected after neoadjuvant nivolumab, alone or with ipilimumab, at or shortly before surgery. This sequence was found in an adult with non-small cell lung cancer. This chain links TRBV7-2 with TRBJ1-3; D may be TRBD1 (5 bases). The CDR3 protein is CASSLSGNGNTIYF. The CDR3 DNA sequence: TGTGCCAGCAGCTTATCAGGGAACGGAAACACCATATATTTT.